This TCR beta chain came from a study of cytomegalovirus exposure and HLA in healthy donors. In its sample, this clone was seen a few times. Generated by immunoSEQ multiplex PCR, the TCRdb table keeps only in-frame clones and is missing some. The top ten hold 0.83% of the sample, which has about 360,000 clones, roughly 90% seen once. The germline CDR1 and CDR2 sequences are SGHRS and YFSETQ. CDR3 length equals 12 residues. V was shortened by 5 bases and J by 5 bases, with 10 bases between the two germline ends. This clonotype was obtained from a woman younger than 35 in good health and CMV-seronegative. Sequenced sample: PBMCs. The rearrangement links TRBV5-1 to TRBJ2-5; TRBD2 is a possible D gene (5 bases). The CDR3 is CASSYTGETQYF. The CDR3, as DNA: TGCGCCAGCAGTTACACGGGGGAGACCCAGTACTTC. The complete variable domain, with remaining parts taken from reference TRBV5-1 and TRBJ2-5, reads KAGVTQTPRYLIKTRGQQVTLSCSPISGHRSVSWYQQTPGQGLQFLFEYFSETQRNKGNFPGRFSGRQFSNSRSEMNVSTLELGDSALYLCASSYTGETQYFGPGTRLLVL.